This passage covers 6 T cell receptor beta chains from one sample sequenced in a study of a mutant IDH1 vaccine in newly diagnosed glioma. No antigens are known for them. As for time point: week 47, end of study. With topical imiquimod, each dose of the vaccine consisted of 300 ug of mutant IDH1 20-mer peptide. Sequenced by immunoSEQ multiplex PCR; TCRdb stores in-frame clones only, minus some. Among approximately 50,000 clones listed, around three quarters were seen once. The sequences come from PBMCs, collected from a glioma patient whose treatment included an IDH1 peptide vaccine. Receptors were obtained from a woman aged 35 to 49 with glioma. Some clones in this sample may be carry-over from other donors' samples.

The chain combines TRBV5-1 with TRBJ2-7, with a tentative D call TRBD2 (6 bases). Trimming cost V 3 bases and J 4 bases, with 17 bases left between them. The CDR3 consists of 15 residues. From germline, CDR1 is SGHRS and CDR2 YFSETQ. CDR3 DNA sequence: TGCGCCAGCAGCTCGAGGAGTGAGGGACTTTACGAGCAGTACTTC. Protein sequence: CASSSRSEGLYEQYF.

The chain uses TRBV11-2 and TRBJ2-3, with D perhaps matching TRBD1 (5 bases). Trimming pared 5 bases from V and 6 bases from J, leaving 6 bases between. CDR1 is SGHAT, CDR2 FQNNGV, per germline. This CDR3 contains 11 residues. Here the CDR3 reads CASSPGDTQYF. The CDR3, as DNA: TGTGCCAGCAGCCCAGGGGATACGCAGTATTTT.

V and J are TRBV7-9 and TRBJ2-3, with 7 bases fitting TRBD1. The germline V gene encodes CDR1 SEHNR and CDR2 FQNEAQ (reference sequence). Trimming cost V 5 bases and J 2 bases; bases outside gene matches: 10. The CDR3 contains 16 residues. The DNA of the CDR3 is TGTGCCAGCAGCCTACTCGACAGGGAAGACACAGATACGCAGTATTTT. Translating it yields CASSLLDREDTDTQYF.

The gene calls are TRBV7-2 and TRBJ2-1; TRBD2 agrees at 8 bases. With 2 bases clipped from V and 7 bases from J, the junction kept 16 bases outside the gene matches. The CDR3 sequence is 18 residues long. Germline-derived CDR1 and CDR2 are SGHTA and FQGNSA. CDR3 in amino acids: CASSLFPQAGAGGNEQFF. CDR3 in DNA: TGTGCCAGCAGCTTATTCCCCCAAGCGGGGGCCGGGGGTAATGAGCAGTTCTTC.

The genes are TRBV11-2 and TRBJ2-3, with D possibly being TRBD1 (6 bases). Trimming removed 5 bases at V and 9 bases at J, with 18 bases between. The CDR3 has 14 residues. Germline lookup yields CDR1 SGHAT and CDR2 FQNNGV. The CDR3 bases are TGTGCCAGCAGCCAATTTCGGTCCCAGGGGACGCAGTATTTT. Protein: CASSQFRSQGTQYF.

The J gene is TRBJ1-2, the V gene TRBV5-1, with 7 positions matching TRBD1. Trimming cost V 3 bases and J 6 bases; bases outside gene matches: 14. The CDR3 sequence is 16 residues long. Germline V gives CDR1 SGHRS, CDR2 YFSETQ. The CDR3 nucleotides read TGCGCCAGCAGCTCGATTGGGGTGACAGGGTCTGATGGCTACACCTTC. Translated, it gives CASSSIGVTGSDGYTF.